This is a list of T cell receptor beta chains from one sample in a study of blood T cell repertoires in COVID-19. Libraries were prepared by immunoSEQ multiplex PCR; TCRdb keeps only in-frame clonotypes and omits some of them. The table has 210,000 or so clones, roughly 80% seen once. What was sequenced was peripheral blood. The receptors stem from a human donor in a cohort sampled during active COVID-19. Each CDR3 is given with its conserved first and last residue. Fields, in order: V gene, J gene, CDR3 length, D gene, clone size, CDR3 protein, CDR3 DNA. A D gene is named only where the DNA matches it firmly. Rows give clone size only sometimes, using once, few, many, or a class for an expanded clone.

V gene: TRBV6-2/TRBV6-3; J gene: TRBJ2-6; CDR3 length: 20; D gene: TRBD1; clone size: NA; CDR3 protein: CASSSGPGQGALSGANVLTF; CDR3 DNA: TGTGCCAGCAGTTCAGGCCCGGGACAGGGGGCGCTTTCTGGGGCCAACGTCCTGACTTTC
V gene: TRBV4-1; J gene: TRBJ2-2; CDR3 length: 16; D gene: TRBD2; clone size: NA; CDR3 protein: CASRLGTSGSGGELFF; CDR3 DNA: TGCGCCAGCCGCCTAGGGACTAGCGGGAGTGGCGGGGAGCTGTTTTTT
V gene: TRBV5-5; J gene: TRBJ2-7; CDR3 length: 14; D gene: NA; clone size: NA; CDR3 protein: CASSLVLAGYEQYF; CDR3 DNA: TGTGCCAGCAGCTTGGTTTTGGCAGGCTACGAGCAGTACTTC
V gene: TRBV5-1; J gene: TRBJ2-7; CDR3 length: 13; D gene: TRBD2; clone size: NA; CDR3 protein: CASQAGSSYEQYF; CDR3 DNA: TGCGCCAGCCAAGCGGGGAGCTCCTACGAGCAGTACTTC
V gene: TRBV11-3; J gene: TRBJ1-2; CDR3 length: 12; D gene: TRBD1; clone size: once; CDR3 protein: CASSWHRGGYTF; CDR3 DNA: TGTGCCAGCAGCTGGCACAGGGGCGGCTACACCTTC
V gene: TRBV19; J gene: TRBJ2-7; CDR3 length: 13; D gene: TRBD1; clone size: NA; CDR3 protein: CASKGQDSYEQYF; CDR3 DNA: TGTGCCAGTAAGGGACAGGACTCCTACGAGCAGTACTTC
V gene: TRBV3-1/TRBV3-2; J gene: TRBJ2-1; CDR3 length: 15; D gene: TRBD2; clone size: NA; CDR3 protein: CASSRAGAAYNEQFF; CDR3 DNA: TGTGCCAGCAGCCGGGCGGGAGCGGCCTACAATGAGCAGTTCTTC
V gene: TRBV2; J gene: TRBJ2-2; CDR3 length: 15; D gene: TRBD2; clone size: NA; CDR3 protein: CARGTSGSITGELFF; CDR3 DNA: TGTGCCAGAGGGACTAGCGGGAGTATCACCGGGGAGCTGTTTTTT
V gene: TRBV28; J gene: TRBJ2-7; CDR3 length: 17; D gene: NA; clone size: NA; CDR3 protein: CASSFPLRPKLSYEQYF; CDR3 DNA: TGTGCCAGCAGCTTCCCCTTGAGGCCGAAGCTTTCCTACGAGCAGTACTTC
V gene: TRBV9; J gene: TRBJ2-3; CDR3 length: 16; D gene: TRBD1; clone size: NA; CDR3 protein: CASSLTGGWGTDTQYF; CDR3 DNA: TGTGCCAGCAGCCTGACAGGGGGCTGGGGCACAGATACGCAGTATTTT
V gene: TRBV19; J gene: TRBJ2-7; CDR3 length: 15; D gene: NA; clone size: NA; CDR3 protein: CASSAFSGLSYEQYF; CDR3 DNA: TGTGCCAGTAGTGCCTTTAGTGGGCTCTCCTACGAGCAGTACTTC
V gene: TRBV6-2/TRBV6-3; J gene: TRBJ2-1; CDR3 length: 19; D gene: TRBD2; clone size: NA; CDR3 protein: CASSYRRTSVGVRYNEQFF; CDR3 DNA: TGTGCCAGCAGTTACCGGCGGACTAGCGTGGGTGTTCGGTACAATGAGCAGTTCTTC
V gene: TRBV2; J gene: TRBJ2-7; CDR3 length: 13; D gene: NA; clone size: NA; CDR3 protein: CAAQYRISYEQYF; CDR3 DNA: TGTGCCGCACAGTACCGTATATCCTACGAGCAGTACTTC
V gene: TRBV19; J gene: TRBJ2-1; CDR3 length: 13; D gene: NA; clone size: NA; CDR3 protein: CASKWRMDDEQFF; CDR3 DNA: TGTGCCAGTAAATGGAGGATGGACGATGAGCAGTTCTTC
V gene: TRBV6-6; J gene: TRBJ2-7; CDR3 length: 15; D gene: TRBD1; clone size: once; CDR3 protein: CASSFDRDRPHEQYF; CDR3 DNA: TGTGCCAGCAGTTTCGACCGGGACAGGCCCCACGAGCAGTACTTC
V gene: TRBV27; J gene: TRBJ2-3; CDR3 length: 15; D gene: TRBD2; clone size: NA; CDR3 protein: CASSSLAGSTDTQYF; CDR3 DNA: TGTGCCAGCAGTTCGCTAGCGGGGTCCACAGATACGCAGTATTTT
V gene: TRBV4-2; J gene: TRBJ1-1; CDR3 length: 15; D gene: NA; clone size: NA; CDR3 protein: CASSQEAFTDTEAFF; CDR3 DNA: TGTGCCAGCAGCCAAGAAGCGTTTACGGACACTGAAGCTTTCTTT
V gene: TRBV7-3; J gene: TRBJ2-1; CDR3 length: 16; D gene: NA; clone size: NA; CDR3 protein: CASSLNKASVGNEQFF; CDR3 DNA: TGTGCCAGCAGCTTAAACAAGGCTAGCGTGGGCAATGAGCAGTTCTTC
V gene: TRBV29-1; J gene: TRBJ2-7; CDR3 length: 14; D gene: TRBD2; clone size: NA; CDR3 protein: CSVRTSGRTYEQYF; CDR3 DNA: TGCAGCGTTCGGACTAGCGGGAGGACCTACGAGCAGTACTTC
V gene: TRBV5-4; J gene: TRBJ1-2; CDR3 length: 15; D gene: NA; clone size: NA; CDR3 protein: CASSLGGQGGYGYTF; CDR3 DNA: TGTGCCAGCAGCTTGGGAGGTCAGGGAGGATATGGCTACACCTTC
V gene: TRBV5-8; J gene: TRBJ2-1; CDR3 length: 17; D gene: NA; clone size: NA; CDR3 protein: CASSLAIQGGSYNEQFF; CDR3 DNA: TGTGCCAGCAGCTTGGCTATCCAGGGAGGCTCCTACAATGAGCAGTTCTTC
V gene: TRBV27; J gene: TRBJ1-4; CDR3 length: 12; D gene: NA; clone size: NA; CDR3 protein: CASSQSRGKLFF; CDR3 DNA: TGTGCCAGCAGCCAGAGCAGGGGAAAACTGTTTTTT
V gene: TRBV11-1; J gene: TRBJ1-2; CDR3 length: 15; D gene: TRBD1; clone size: NA; CDR3 protein: CASSPRTGVSYGYTF; CDR3 DNA: TGTGCCAGCAGCCCACGGACAGGGGTGAGCTATGGCTACACCTTC
V gene: TRBV6-1; J gene: TRBJ1-5; CDR3 length: 16; D gene: TRBD1; clone size: NA; CDR3 protein: CASSEVRTGTNQPQHF; CDR3 DNA: TGTGCCAGCAGTGAAGTTCGGACAGGAACAAATCAGCCCCAGCATTTT
V gene: TRBV7-8; J gene: TRBJ1-1; CDR3 length: 15; D gene: TRBD1; clone size: NA; CDR3 protein: CASSQVGRGDTEAFF; CDR3 DNA: TGTGCCAGCAGCCAGGTGGGCAGGGGGGACACTGAAGCTTTCTTT
V gene: TRBV9; J gene: TRBJ2-2; CDR3 length: 13; D gene: NA; clone size: few; CDR3 protein: CASSVVEGGELFF; CDR3 DNA: TGTGCCAGCAGCGTAGTGGAGGGCGGGGAGCTGTTTTTT
V gene: TRBV5-4; J gene: TRBJ2-7; CDR3 length: 15; D gene: NA; clone size: NA; CDR3 protein: CASSAGSQGPFEQYF; CDR3 DNA: TGTGCCAGCAGCGCTGGGTCCCAGGGGCCCTTCGAGCAGTACTTC
V gene: TRBV7-2; J gene: TRBJ2-7; CDR3 length: 13; D gene: NA; clone size: NA; CDR3 protein: CASSYRRAYEQYF; CDR3 DNA: TGTGCCAGCAGCTACCGCCGCGCCTACGAGCAGTACTTC
V gene: TRBV6-2/TRBV6-3; J gene: TRBJ1-1; CDR3 length: 15; D gene: TRBD1; clone size: NA; CDR3 protein: CASNPTGGGNTEAFF; CDR3 DNA: TGTGCCAGCAACCCGACAGGGGGTGGGAACACTGAAGCTTTCTTT
V gene: TRBV19; J gene: TRBJ2-7; CDR3 length: 14; D gene: NA; clone size: NA; CDR3 protein: CASSEGSSSYEQYF; CDR3 DNA: TGTGCCAGTAGCGAGGGCTCAAGCTCCTACGAGCAGTACTTC
V gene: TRBV7-2; J gene: TRBJ2-3; CDR3 length: 13; D gene: TRBD2; clone size: NA; CDR3 protein: CASSFPPAGEKYF; CDR3 DNA: TGTGCCAGCAGCTTCCCCCCAGCGGGGGAAAAGTATTTT
V gene: TRBV21-1; J gene: TRBJ1-2; CDR3 length: 16; D gene: NA; clone size: NA; CDR3 protein: CASSLRWAGDNYGYTF; CDR3 DNA: TGTGCCAGCAGCCTCCGATGGGCAGGGGACAACTATGGCTACACCTTC
V gene: TRBV27; J gene: TRBJ2-7; CDR3 length: 14; D gene: TRBD1; clone size: NA; CDR3 protein: CASSQDRGRYEQYF; CDR3 DNA: TGTGCCAGCAGTCAGGACAGGGGGCGGTACGAGCAGTACTTC
V gene: TRBV11-2; J gene: TRBJ2-7; CDR3 length: 14; D gene: TRBD2; clone size: NA; CDR3 protein: CASSLDRTSNEQYF; CDR3 DNA: TGTGCCAGCAGCTTAGATAGGACTAGTAACGAGCAGTACTTC
V gene: TRBV10-3; J gene: TRBJ2-7; CDR3 length: 15; D gene: TRBD2; clone size: NA; CDR3 protein: CAISGTSGRSYEQYF; CDR3 DNA: TGTGCCATCAGTGGGACTAGCGGGAGGTCCTACGAGCAGTACTTC
V gene: TRBV6-2/TRBV6-3; J gene: TRBJ2-7; CDR3 length: 14; D gene: NA; clone size: NA; CDR3 protein: CASSLNAGTYEQYF; CDR3 DNA: TGTGCCAGCAGCCTCAATGCGGGAACTTACGAGCAGTACTTC
V gene: TRBV30; J gene: TRBJ1-1; CDR3 length: 14; D gene: NA; clone size: NA; CDR3 protein: CALARNLMNTEAFF; CDR3 DNA: TGTGCCTTAGCACGGAACCTCATGAACACTGAAGCTTTCTTT
V gene: TRBV28; J gene: TRBJ2-7; CDR3 length: 13; D gene: TRBD1; clone size: NA; CDR3 protein: CASKGQGGYEQYF; CDR3 DNA: TGTGCCAGCAAGGGACAGGGGGGCTACGAGCAGTACTTC
V gene: TRBV5-1; J gene: TRBJ1-6; CDR3 length: 13; D gene: NA; clone size: few; CDR3 protein: CASSLNGNSPLHF; CDR3 DNA: TGCGCCAGCAGCTTGAACGGTAATTCACCCCTCCACTTT
V gene: TRBV6-5; J gene: TRBJ1-1; CDR3 length: 15; D gene: TRBD1; clone size: NA; CDR3 protein: CASSSRTGQNTEAFF; CDR3 DNA: TGTGCCAGCAGTTCCCGGACAGGGCAGAACACTGAAGCTTTCTTT
V gene: TRBV6-2/TRBV6-3; J gene: TRBJ2-5; CDR3 length: 14; D gene: NA; clone size: NA; CDR3 protein: CASSYSRTQETQYF; CDR3 DNA: TGTGCCAGCAGTTACTCCAGGACACAAGAGACCCAGTACTTC
V gene: TRBV25-1; J gene: TRBJ1-1; CDR3 length: 13; D gene: NA; clone size: NA; CDR3 protein: CASVGVLNTEAFF; CDR3 DNA: TGTGCCAGCGTCGGGGTTCTGAACACTGAAGCTTTCTTT
V gene: TRBV11-3; J gene: TRBJ1-1; CDR3 length: 13; D gene: NA; clone size: NA; CDR3 protein: CASSQTLKTEAFF; CDR3 DNA: TGTGCCAGCAGCCAGACACTTAAGACTGAAGCTTTCTTT
V gene: TRBV29-1; J gene: TRBJ2-7; CDR3 length: 11; D gene: NA; clone size: NA; CDR3 protein: CSATQASEQYF; CDR3 DNA: TGCAGCGCCACGCAGGCTTCCGAGCAGTACTTC
V gene: TRBV5-1; J gene: TRBJ1-2; CDR3 length: 16; D gene: TRBD1; clone size: NA; CDR3 protein: CASSESGQAFNYGYTF; CDR3 DNA: TGCGCCAGCAGCGAATCGGGACAGGCCTTTAACTATGGCTACACCTTC
V gene: TRBV4-1; J gene: TRBJ1-2; CDR3 length: 13; D gene: NA; clone size: few; CDR3 protein: CASSQAVSRGYTF; CDR3 DNA: TGCGCCAGCAGCCAAGCTGTCAGTCGTGGCTACACCTTC
V gene: TRBV28; J gene: TRBJ1-1; CDR3 length: 14; D gene: NA; clone size: NA; CDR3 protein: CASSFTQGSTEAFF; CDR3 DNA: TGTGCCAGCAGTTTTACCCAGGGCTCCACTGAAGCTTTCTTT
V gene: TRBV12-3/TRBV12-4; J gene: TRBJ2-7; CDR3 length: 13; D gene: NA; clone size: once; CDR3 protein: CASSQQAYYEQYF; CDR3 DNA: TGTGCCAGCAGCCAACAGGCGTACTACGAGCAGTACTTC
V gene: TRBV21-1; J gene: TRBJ2-7; CDR3 length: 16; D gene: NA; clone size: NA; CDR3 protein: CASSLKTGREGRRQYF; CDR3 DNA: TGTGCCAGCAGCCTGAAAACCGGACGGGAGGGGCGGCGGCAGTACTTC
V gene: TRBV27; J gene: TRBJ1-4; CDR3 length: 15; D gene: NA; clone size: once; CDR3 protein: CASSRRDIEGEKLFF; CDR3 DNA: TGTGCCAGCAGTCGCCGGGACATCGAGGGAGAAAAACTGTTTTTT
V gene: TRBV5-5; J gene: TRBJ2-7; CDR3 length: 13; D gene: NA; clone size: NA; CDR3 protein: CASSFQGGYEQYF; CDR3 DNA: TGTGCCAGCAGCTTCCAGGGTGGCTACGAGCAGTACTTC
V gene: TRBV7-8; J gene: TRBJ1-2; CDR3 length: 15; D gene: NA; clone size: NA; CDR3 protein: CASRDRRNSNYGYTF; CDR3 DNA: TGTGCCAGCAGAGACAGGCGGAACTCCAACTATGGCTACACCTTC
V gene: TRBV30; J gene: TRBJ2-7; CDR3 length: 14; D gene: TRBD2; clone size: NA; CDR3 protein: CAWRKRLAGNEQYF; CDR3 DNA: TGTGCCTGGAGAAAGCGGCTAGCGGGAAACGAGCAGTACTTC
V gene: TRBV6-6; J gene: TRBJ2-1; CDR3 length: 18; D gene: TRBD2; clone size: NA; CDR3 protein: CASSQLAHLAGGPHEQFF; CDR3 DNA: TGTGCCAGCAGTCAGCTCGCCCATTTAGCGGGAGGGCCACATGAGCAGTTCTTC
V gene: TRBV9; J gene: TRBJ2-1; CDR3 length: 15; D gene: TRBD2; clone size: once; CDR3 protein: CASSVGGRTYNEQFF; CDR3 DNA: TGTGCCAGCAGCGTGGGCGGGAGGACCTACAATGAGCAGTTCTTC